The present T cell receptor beta chain was sequenced within a study of T cell responses to AZD1222 COVID-19 vaccine. Findings and limits, study-wide: Clonal diversity was possibly underestimated; the donors were predominantly white British and more often female. Close to half of spike-specific TCRs reportedly recognize unmutated variant regions. Elevations in Spike-specific TCR breadth and depth followed administration of two AZD1222 doses.

Assay: immunoSEQ multiplex PCR; the TCRdb copy retains only in-frame clones and omits some. Counted here are fewer than 35,000 clones, approximately 93% occurring once; the ten biggest clones make up 45% to 50%. As for this clone: As yet, its antigen is unknown.

This CDR3 contains 15 residues. Per germline, CDR1 SGHVS and CDR2 FNYEAQ. V trimming: 5 bases; J trimming: 0 bases; junction bases outside the gene matches: 5. V usage is TRBV7-6 and J usage is TRBJ1-1; 8 bases are shared with TRBD1. The starting material was peripheral blood, obtained on day 0 of AZD1222 vaccination. The receptor comes from an adult in good health. CDR3 sequence: CASSTTTGVNTEAFF. The CDR3 DNA follows: TGTGCCAGCAGCACCACGACAGGGGTGAACACTGAAGCTTTCTTT.